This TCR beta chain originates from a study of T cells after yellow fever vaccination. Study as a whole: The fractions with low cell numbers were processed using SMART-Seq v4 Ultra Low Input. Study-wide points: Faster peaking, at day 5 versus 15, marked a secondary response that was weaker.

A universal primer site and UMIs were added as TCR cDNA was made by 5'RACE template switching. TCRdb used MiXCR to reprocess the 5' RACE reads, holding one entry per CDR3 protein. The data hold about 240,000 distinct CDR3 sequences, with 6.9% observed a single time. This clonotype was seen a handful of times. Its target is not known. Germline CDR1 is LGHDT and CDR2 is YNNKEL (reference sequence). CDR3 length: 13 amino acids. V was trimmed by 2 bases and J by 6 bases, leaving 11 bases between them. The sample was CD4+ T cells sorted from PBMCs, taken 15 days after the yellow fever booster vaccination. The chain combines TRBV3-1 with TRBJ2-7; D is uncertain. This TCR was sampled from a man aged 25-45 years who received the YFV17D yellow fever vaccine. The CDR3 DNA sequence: TGTGCCAGCAGCCAACCAGAGAAAGGCGAGCAGTACTTC. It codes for CASSQPEKGEQYF.